This TCR beta chain comes out of a study of monozygotic twins with inflammatory bowel disease. TCRdb processed the 5' RACE reads again and assigns one entry to each CDR3 protein, with no DNA. The sample has a few hundred thousand distinct CDR3 sequences. Points on this clonotype: Its target is not known.

General study findings and limits: Data gave no support to a single strong signal or clonotype associated with IBD.

From germline, CDR1 is LGHDT and CDR2 YNNKEL (reference sequence). The CDR3 spans 17 residues. The sequence derives from a human donor with ulcerative colitis or Crohn's disease, or a healthy co-twin of an affected twin (not recorded which). Sequencing was done on a sample of blood. The rearrangement uses TRBV3-1 and TRBJ2-5; without DNA, the TCRdb call of TRBD2 cannot be checked. CDR3 region: CASSQERGAGEKETQYF.